A selection of T cell receptor beta chains follows, all from one sample in a study of T cell repertoires in aging, cancer and after chemotherapy. MiXCR was run by TCRdb on the multiplex PCR reads, yielding one entry per CDR3 protein. The table lists several thousand distinct CDR3 sequences, 38% of them singletons, with roughly half in the top ten. What was sequenced was blood. Receptor source: a human donor with a blood cancer. CDR3s include the opening cysteine and the closing phenylalanine or tryptophan. Fields, in order: CDR3 DNA, CDR3 protein, D gene, V gene, J gene, clone size. D genes are given only for firm matches. The size field is filled for only some rows; it gives once, few, many or a size class.

TGCAGTGCGGATAGCGGGAGGGTCCCCTACGAGCAGTACTTC,CSADSGRVPYEQYF,TRBD2,TRBV20-1,TRBJ2-7,.
TGCGCCAGCAGTGAGAGGAGAGTTGTAGGGGAGCTGTTTTTT,CASSERRVVGELFF,.,TRBV10-2,TRBJ2-2,.
TGTGCCAGCAGCTTAGGACTAGCCAAAGGGGAGCTGTTTTTT,CASSLGLAKGELFF,TRBD2,TRBV5-6,TRBJ2-2,.
TGTGCCAGCAAAGGGACGGGGGGTCTCGGCGAGCAGTACTTC,CASKGTGGLGEQYF,TRBD2,TRBV6-1,TRBJ2-7,.
TGTGCCAGCAGTTACTCGAATAGGCAAAGCCTATACGCGCAGTACTTC,CASSYSNRQSLYAQYF,.,TRBV6-5,TRBJ2-7,.
TGTGCCAGCAGCAGTAAGACAGGGGGATACACCGGGGAGCTGTTTTTT,CASSSKTGGYTGELFF,TRBD1,TRBV7-6,TRBJ2-2,few
TGTGCCAGTAGTTCCTCCGGGACATTGTACGAGCAGTACTTC,CASSSSGTLYEQYF,.,TRBV19,TRBJ2-7,few
TGTGCCAGCAGACTAAATACTGTTCAAGAGACCCAGTACTTC,CASRLNTVQETQYF,.,TRBV6-1,TRBJ2-5,.
TGTGCCAGTAGTATACAAGGGACGGCTTCGAACACTGAAGCTTTCTTT,CASSIQGTASNTEAFF,.,TRBV19,TRBJ1-1,.
TGTGCCAGCAGTCCCATCCGGACCGGGGAAGCTTTCTTT,CASSPIRTGEAFF,.,TRBV6-5,TRBJ1-1,.
TGTGCCAGCAGTTACTCCGGACTGAGCACAGATACGCAGTATTTT,CASSYSGLSTDTQYF,.,TRBV6-6,TRBJ2-3,few
TGTGCCACCAGCGGGTGGGGGGACAGGTCTAGCAATCAGCCCCAGCATTTT,CATSGWGDRSSNQPQHF,TRBD1,TRBV15,TRBJ1-5,few
TGTGCCAGCAGCCCGGACAGGGCGGGGGAGCAGTACTTC,CASSPDRAGEQYF,TRBD1,TRBV27,TRBJ2-7,.
TGTGCCAGCAGTGAACCGGGGAGATCCTACGAGCAGTACTTC,CASSEPGRSYEQYF,.,TRBV6-1,TRBJ2-7,few
TGTGCCAGCAGTTCAGGGGCATATTTGAACGCTTTCTTT,CASSSGAYLNAFF,.,TRBV12-3/TRBV12-4,TRBJ1-1,.
TGTGCCAGTAGTGATGGGACTAGCGGAGACAATGAGCAGTTCTTC,CASSDGTSGDNEQFF,TRBD2,TRBV19,TRBJ2-1,.
TGCAGTGCTAGAGATAGGAGACAGGGCGTGGGCGGGGAGCTGTTTTTT,CSARDRRQGVGGELFF,TRBD1,TRBV20-1,TRBJ2-2,few
TGTGCCAGCAGCAACAGGGTTGATACGCAGTATTTT,CASSNRVDTQYF,.,TRBV6-5,TRBJ2-3,medium-sized
TGTGCCAGCAGTTTATTTAATTACGGGGAGCTGTTTTTT,CASSLFNYGELFF,.,TRBV27,TRBJ2-2,.
TGCAGTGCTATACGGACTAGCGGGAGAGGACAGGAGACCCAGTACTTC,CSAIRTSGRGQETQYF,TRBD2,TRBV20-1,TRBJ2-5,.
TGTGCCAGCAGCTTAAGCAGACTAGCGGGAGGGAATGAGCAGTTCTTC,CASSLSRLAGGNEQFF,TRBD2,TRBV7-4,TRBJ2-1,.
TGTGCCAGTAGTATTGGACAGAGCTCCTATAATTCACCCCTCCACTTT,CASSIGQSSYNSPLHF,.,TRBV19,TRBJ1-6,.
TGCAGTGCTAGCTCCGGGACAGGGGATGAAAAACTGTTTTTT,CSASSGTGDEKLFF,TRBD1,TRBV20-1,TRBJ1-4,.
TGCGCCAGCAGCCGGACAGCTTTAAATGAAAAACTGTTTTTT,CASSRTALNEKLFF,.,TRBV5-6,TRBJ1-4,.
TGTGCCAGCAGTGACGGCAGGGGAAGGGAGACCCAGTACTTC,CASSDGRGRETQYF,.,TRBV12-3/TRBV12-4,TRBJ2-5,.
TGTGCCATCAGTGAAGGACAGGGGGCAGGGTACGAGCAGTACTTC,CAISEGQGAGYEQYF,TRBD1,TRBV10-3,TRBJ2-7,.
TGTGCCAGCAGCTTAGGGCTCGGACAGCCTAGGAATCAGCCCCAGCATTTT,CASSLGLGQPRNQPQHF,.,TRBV7-4,TRBJ1-5,.
TGTGCCAGTAGCCCCCAGAGGGAGGGGGGCACAGATACGCAGTATTTT,CASSPQREGGTDTQYF,.,TRBV19,TRBJ2-3,few
TGTGCCAGTACCCCCCCCCTTAGTAGGGGCAATCAGCCCCAGCATTTT,CASTPPLSRGNQPQHF,.,TRBV19,TRBJ1-5,few
TGTGCCAGCAGCCCAGACAGAGTCAAAAACATTCAGTACTTC,CASSPDRVKNIQYF,.,TRBV7-2,TRBJ2-4,.
TGTGCCAGCACAAGTTCCGACTACGAGCAGTACTTC,CASTSSDYEQYF,.,TRBV18,TRBJ2-7,.
TGTGCCAGCACCGTAAGCGGGAGCCACGAGCAGTACTTC,CASTVSGSHEQYF,TRBD2,TRBV6-1,TRBJ2-7,few
TGTGCCAGTAGTTTCCGGGGACAGGGGAACTATGGCTACACCTTC,CASSFRGQGNYGYTF,TRBD1,TRBV19,TRBJ1-2,.
TGTGCCAGCTCACCAAGAATCCCCCCCGAGCAGTACTTC,CASSPRIPPEQYF,.,TRBV18,TRBJ2-7,.
TGTGCCAGCAGCTTAGTTGTCAGACAAGAGACCCAGTACTTC,CASSLVVRQETQYF,.,TRBV7-6,TRBJ2-5,.
TGTGCCATCGAAAGTCGCGGGACCGGGGAGCTGTTTTTT,CAIESRGTGELFF,.,TRBV10-3,TRBJ2-2,.
TGCAGTGCTAGTGATCTTCTTAGCGCGAACACCGGGGAGCTGTTTTTT,CSASDLLSANTGELFF,.,TRBV20-1,TRBJ2-2,.
TGCAGTGCTAGACAGACTAGCGGGAGGGCCGGGGAGACCCAGTACTTC,CSARQTSGRAGETQYF,TRBD2,TRBV20-1,TRBJ2-5,.
TGTGCCAGCAGGGGGGTTTCCTCCTACAATGAGCAGTTCTTC,CASRGVSSYNEQFF,.,TRBV12-3/TRBV12-4,TRBJ2-1,few
TGTGCCAGCAGTTACGGTGCAACTAATGAAAAACTGTTTTTT,CASSYGATNEKLFF,.,TRBV6-6,TRBJ1-4,few
TGTGCCAGCAGTTACGACAGGGTACGAGGCTACACCTTC,CASSYDRVRGYTF,TRBD1,TRBV6-5,TRBJ1-2,few
TGTGCCAGCAGCTTAGCCGGCCAACACTATGGCTACACCTTC,CASSLAGQHYGYTF,.,TRBV13,TRBJ1-2,few
TGTGCCAGCAGCTTCCCCCGGGACAGGGTACTTCAAGAGACCCAGTACTTC,CASSFPRDRVLQETQYF,TRBD1,TRBV5-4,TRBJ2-5,.
TGCAGCGCTGGGAGCACAGATACGCAGTATTTT,CSAGSTDTQYF,.,TRBV29-1,TRBJ2-3,few
TGTGCCAGCAGTTTTAGTTCCAAAAACATTCAGTACTTC,CASSFSSKNIQYF,.,TRBV27,TRBJ2-4,.
TGTGCCACCAGCAGGAAGAAGACCCAGTACTTC,CATSRKKTQYF,.,TRBV15,TRBJ2-5,.
TGTGCCAGCCGTCGACAGAACACCGGGGAGCTGTTTTTT,CASRRQNTGELFF,.,TRBV27,TRBJ2-2,.
TGTGCCTGGAGAAGTAGGGGACGCAATGAGCAGTTCTTC,CAWRSRGRNEQFF,.,TRBV30,TRBJ2-1,few
TGTGCCAGCAGCTGGGCGGACAGGGGAAACTACAATGAGCAGTTCTTC,CASSWADRGNYNEQFF,TRBD1,TRBV5-1,TRBJ2-1,.
TGTGCCAGCAGCCCACGGACAGGGGGGCCCTATGGCTACACCTTC,CASSPRTGGPYGYTF,TRBD1,TRBV5-4,TRBJ1-2,.